This is a list of T cell receptor beta chains from one sample in a study of T cell repertoires in cytomegalovirus infection. No antigen has been assigned to these receptors. A single record per CDR3 protein comes from TCRdb applying MiXCR to the reads. Of about 770,000 distinct CDR3 sequences listed, just under 30% were seen once; the top ten hold about an eighth. Sample: cultured CD8+ T cells from PBMCs, taken from culture after CMV antigen stimulation. The receptors were gathered from a human donor in good health (CMV status not recorded). Some clones in this sample may be carry-over from other donors' samples. Both conserved end residues are part of each CDR3. The order of the fields is J gene, clone size, V gene, D gene, CDR3 DNA, CDR3 protein. The D gene is left open where the match is weak. Some rows have no size entry. The others give once, few or many, or a class for an expanded clone.

>TRBJ1-6|.|TRBV10-3|.
TGTGCCATCAGTGAGTCAGGGGACCCTAATTCACCCCTCCACTTT
CAISESGDPNSPLHF
>TRBJ2-2|.|TRBV7-9|TRBD1
TGTGCCAGCAGCTTAGGCCTGCGACAGGGGGCCACCGGGGAGCTGTTTTTT
CASSLGLRQGATGELFF
>TRBJ2-2|.|TRBV11-3|TRBD2
TGTGCCAGCAGCGTCCGGGGGGTGACCGGGGAGCTGTTTTTT
CASSVRGVTGELFF
>TRBJ1-2|few|TRBV5-5|.
TGTGCCAGCAGCCAGGCGGGAGGGTCAATCTTCTATGGCTACACCTTC
CASSQAGGSIFYGYTF
>TRBJ1-6|many|TRBV4-1|.
TGCGCCAGCAGCAACGGCAGTAATTCACCCCTCCACTTT
CASSNGSNSPLHF
>TRBJ1-5|.|TRBV27|TRBD1
TGTGCCAGCAGTTTAGGAGGGGGCGCGTATAGCAATCAGCCCCAGCATTTT
CASSLGGGAYSNQPQHF
>TRBJ1-3|.|TRBV9|.
TGTGCCAGCACCTCAGCGGACACGGCTGGAAACACCATATATTTT
CASTSADTAGNTIYF
>TRBJ1-6|.|TRBV27|.
TGTGCCAGCAGTTTATGGCAGGGTGGGAGCTCCTATAATTCACCCCTCCACTTT
CASSLWQGGSSYNSPLHF
>TRBJ1-1|few|TRBV5-6|.
TGTGCCAGCAGCGCGGACCGCCGGAGGAGGGCTGAAGCTTTCTTT
CASSADRRRRAEAFF
>TRBJ2-3|few|TRBV7-9|.
TGTGCCAGCAGCTCCGGATGGGGGGCGAGCACAGATACGCAGTATTTT
CASSSGWGASTDTQYF
>TRBJ1-3|.|TRBV7-9|TRBD1
TGTGCCAGCAGCTTCAACAGGGGAGCGGGAGGAAACACCATATATTTT
CASSFNRGAGGNTIYF
>TRBJ2-5|few|TRBV7-6|TRBD2
TGTGCCAGCAGCCTTAGGACTAGCGGGGGTTATGAGACCCAGTACTTC
CASSLRTSGGYETQYF
>TRBJ1-1|many|TRBV12-5|.
TGTGCTAGTGCCTCGGGGCTTCCTTTGACTGAAGCTTTCTTT
CASASGLPLTEAFF
>TRBJ2-1|few|TRBV28|TRBD2
TGTGCCAGCAGCTTCCCCGAGCGGGGGGGGCCCTACAATGAGCAGTTCTTC
CASSFPERGGPYNEQFF
>TRBJ1-2|few|TRBV2|.
TGTGCCAGCAGTGGTCGGGTCTATGGCTACACCTTC
CASSGRVYGYTF
>TRBJ2-1|.|TRBV5-8|TRBD2
TGTGCCAGCAGCTCTTTCGGACTAGGCTCCTACAATGAGCAGTTCTTC
CASSSFGLGSYNEQFF
>TRBJ2-3|many|TRBV6-1|TRBD2
TGTGCCAGCAGTGACGGGGGGTCAGATACGCAGTATTTT
CASSDGGSDTQYF
>TRBJ2-3|many|TRBV7-2|TRBD2
TGTGCCAGCAGCCTATTGGTAGCGGGGGGGCCGAGGGGCACAGATACGCAGTATTTT
CASSLLVAGGPRGTDTQYF
>TRBJ2-3|.|TRBV20-1|.
TGCAGTGCTAGAGGGGCGGCCCCGGGTGGGGGGACAGATACGCAGTATTTT
CSARGAAPGGGTDTQYF
>TRBJ2-7|few|TRBV6-2/TRBV6-3|TRBD1
TGTGCCAGCAGTTACCTCCGGGACAGGGGGTCCTACGAGCAGTACTTC
CASSYLRDRGSYEQYF
>TRBJ2-7|few|TRBV20-1|.
TGCAGTGCTACAAGGGACACCGGCTACGAGCAGTACTTC
CSATRDTGYEQYF
>TRBJ2-3|.|TRBV27|.
TGTGCCAGCAGTTACCTCTACAGGGTTAGGACTTTCACAGATACGCAGTATTTT
CASSYLYRVRTFTDTQYF
>TRBJ2-7|few|TRBV27|.
TGTGCCAGCAGTTTTGGTAGGGGCAGCTACTACGAGCAGTACTTC
CASSFGRGSYYEQYF
>TRBJ2-7|.|TRBV5-1|.
TGCGCCAGCAGCTTGGAACGGGACGGCTCCTACGAGCAGTACTTC
CASSLERDGSYEQYF
>TRBJ2-1|many|TRBV7-2|TRBD2
TGTGCCAGCACCCTAGCGGGCTCCTACAATGAGCAGTTCTTC
CASTLAGSYNEQFF
>TRBJ2-5|.|TRBV6-5|TRBD1
TGTGCCAGCAGTACCGGGACAGGGTGGCAAGGGACCCAGTACTTC
CASSTGTGWQGTQYF
>TRBJ2-1|.|TRBV19|.
TGTGCCAGTAGTCAGGGGAGCTTTGCTAGTGATGAGCAGTTCTTC
CASSQGSFASDEQFF
>TRBJ2-1|.|TRBV20-1|.
TGCAGGGCTACAACAGGGACCTCCTACAATGAGCAGTTCTTC
CRATTGTSYNEQFF
>TRBJ1-2|.|TRBV7-9|.
TGTGCCAGCAGCCCACGGGTGGGGGTTGTCTATGGCTACACCTTC
CASSPRVGVVYGYTF
>TRBJ2-2|.|TRBV19|.
TGTGCCAGTAGTATCGACCCGGGGGCGAGCACCGGGGAGCTGTTTTTT
CASSIDPGASTGELFF
>TRBJ2-3|few|TRBV7-9|.
TGTGCCAGCAAGGAGACAGCCACAGATACGCAGTATTTT
CASKETATDTQYF
>TRBJ1-2|.|TRBV19|TRBD1
TGTGCCAGTAGTATAGTCAACGGGGGACAGAAATATGGCTACACCTTC
CASSIVNGGQKYGYTF
>TRBJ1-1|once|TRBV5-3|.
TGTGCCAGAAGAGATTCAACAGGGTTTACTGAAGCTTTCTTT
CARRDSTGFTEAFF
>TRBJ2-1|.|TRBV7-9|.
TGTGCCAGCAGGGGGGACCCCTACTCGGAGCAGTTCTTC
CASRGDPYSEQFF
>TRBJ1-5|.|TRBV19|.
TGTGCCAGTAGTATCCGTCAGCAAATAATGGAGCCCCAGCATTTT
CASSIRQQIMEPQHF
>TRBJ2-2|.|TRBV11-1|.
TGTGCCAGCAGCTTAGGGACTACCTTTTCGAACACCGGGGAGCTGTTTTTT
CASSLGTTFSNTGELFF
>TRBJ1-2|.|TRBV18|.
TGTGCCAGCTCACCACCGAATCCAGGGAGTGTGTCTGGCTACACCTTC
CASSPPNPGSVSGYTF
>TRBJ1-1|.|TRBV12-3/TRBV12-4|.
TGTGCCAGCAGTTCTCACAGGGCAACGTGGAACACTGAAGCTTTCTTT
CASSSHRATWNTEAFF
>TRBJ2-4|.|TRBV19|.
TGTGCCAGTAGGACCACGGGGCCACTAGCCAAAAACATTCAGTACTTC
CASRTTGPLAKNIQYF
>TRBJ2-3|.|TRBV4-1|.
TGCGCCAGCAGCCAAGGCCTGGCGGCAGATACGCAGTATTTT
CASSQGLAADTQYF
>TRBJ2-1|few|TRBV27|.
TGTGCCAGCACTCCGGGGTCCCCTAGGGAGCAGTTCTTC
CASTPGSPREQFF
>TRBJ1-1|few|TRBV6-6|.
TGTGCCAGCAGTTATTTTGGACAGCCGAACACTGAAGCTTTCTTT
CASSYFGQPNTEAFF
>TRBJ2-1|.|TRBV4-1|.
TGCGCCAGCAGCGTCAGGGATGGGGCCGACAATGAGCAGTTCTTC
CASSVRDGADNEQFF
>TRBJ2-1|.|TRBV10-3|.
TGTGCCATCAGTGGAAGCGGATCTGGAGGGGGCCATGAGCAGTTCTTC
CAISGSGSGGGHEQFF
>TRBJ2-2|few|TRBV20-1|TRBD2
TGCAGTGCTAGTAGAGCGGGGGCGAGCACCGGGGAGCTGTTTTTT
CSASRAGASTGELFF
>TRBJ1-5|few|TRBV4-1|.
TGCGCCAGCAGCCAAACTGGACAGAATCAGCCCCAGCATTTT
CASSQTGQNQPQHF
>TRBJ1-1|few|TRBV6-1|.
TGTGCCAGCTCAGGGGCGGCCAACACTGAAGCTTTCTTT
CASSGAANTEAFF
>TRBJ2-5|few|TRBV6-8|TRBD2
TGTGCCAGCAGTAGTAGAGCGACTAGCGTGGGTGAGACCCAGTACTTC
CASSSRATSVGETQYF
>TRBJ2-6|.|TRBV5-1|.
TGCGCCAGCAGCTCGGCCCACTCTGGGGCCAACGTCCTGACTTTC
CASSSAHSGANVLTF
>TRBJ1-2|few|TRBV28|TRBD1
TGTGCCAGCAGTTTAACCCTATCAGGGGGCTCGAACTATGGCTACACCTTC
CASSLTLSGGSNYGYTF
>TRBJ2-3|many|TRBV7-6|TRBD1
TGTGCCAGCAGCTTAGGGGGCGGACAGGGACCAGATACGCAGTATTTT
CASSLGGGQGPDTQYF
>TRBJ2-1|.|TRBV7-9|TRBD1
TGTGCCAGCAGCTTATGGACAGGGGAGTTCTTC
CASSLWTGEFF
>TRBJ2-2|few|TRBV7-6|.
TGTGCTAGCAGCTTACGGGGGGCCTTCACCGGGGAGCTGTTTTTT
CASSLRGAFTGELFF
>TRBJ1-1|.|TRBV9|.
TGTGCCAGCAGCGCGGACTGGACGAACACTGAAGCTTTCTTT
CASSADWTNTEAFF
>TRBJ2-1|few|TRBV4-1|.
TGCGCCAGCAGCCAGAGGAGTGAGCAGTTCTTC
CASSQRSEQFF
>TRBJ2-5|.|TRBV3-1|.
TGTGCCAGCAGCCAAGAGGGGATTAAAGAGACCCAGTACTTC
CASSQEGIKETQYF
>TRBJ2-7|few|TRBV6-6|.
TGTGCCAGCATCTTGCACGGACGCCTTCCCGAGCAGTACTTC
CASILHGRLPEQYF
>TRBJ2-1|.|TRBV9|TRBD1
TGTGCCAGCAGCGTAGGGGTGGGACAGGGGGCTGATGAGCAGTTCTTC
CASSVGVGQGADEQFF
>TRBJ1-2|few|TRBV19|.
TGTGCCATAGAAGACCCCACTAACTATGGCTACACCTTC
CAIEDPTNYGYTF